A single sample gave rise to the 22 T cell receptor beta chains below, sequenced in a study of T cell changes during pregnancy in multiple sclerosis. Sequenced by immunoSEQ multiplex PCR; TCRdb stores in-frame clones only, minus some. The table records some 43,000 clones, 90% of them present only once. The sample here was peripheral blood, taken in the first trimester of pregnancy. Receptors were obtained from a female donor in good health, enrolled as a control in a pregnancy study.

This clone was observed a single time. This chain joins TRBV18 and TRBJ1-1, with D tentatively TRBD1 (5 bases). Germline loops: CDR1 KGHSH, CDR2 LQKENI. V was cut by 3 bases and J by 0 bases, with 11 bases left in between. The CDR3 covers 15 residues. The CDR3 loop reads CASSPQGPMNTEAFF. DNA for the CDR3: TGTGCCAGCTCACCCCAGGGCCCCATGAACACTGAAGCTTTCTTT. Using reference TRBV18 and TRBJ1-1 for the parts outside the CDR3, the full variable domain is NAGVMQNPRHLVRRRGQEARLRCSPMKGHSHVYWYRQLPEEGLKFMVYLQKENIIDESGMPKERFSAEFPKEGPSILRIQQVVRGDSAAYFCASSPQGPMNTEAFFGQGTRLTVV.

The chain links TRBV7-3 to TRBJ1-1, with D tentatively TRBD1 (5 bases). This CDR3 contains 13 residues. V was pared by 2 bases and J by 2 bases, with 6 bases between. Germline CDR1 reads SGHTA; CDR2 reads FQGTGA. CDR3 in DNA: TGTGCCAGCAGCTTACAGGGAAACACTGAAGCTTTCTTT. Its translation: CASSLQGNTEAFF. Drawing the rest from reference TRBV7-3 and TRBJ1-1, the complete variable domain is GAGVSQTPSNKVTEKGKYVELRCDPISGHTALYWYRQSLGQGPEFLIYFQGTGAADDSGLPNDRFFAVRPEGSVSTLKIQRTERGDSAVYLCASSLQGNTEAFFGQGTRLTVV.

This chain uses TRBV4-1 with TRBJ2-3, with 9 bases lining up with TRBD2. With 0 bases clipped from V and 2 bases from J, the junction kept 3 bases outside the gene matches. Germline V CDR1 and CDR2: MGHRA, YSYEKL. The CDR3 covers 16 residues. The CDR3 is CASSQEAGGTTDTQYF. The CDR3 DNA is TGCGCCAGCAGCCAAGAGGCGGGGGGGACCACAGATACGCAGTATTTT.

This clone came up a few times. The chain uses TRBV5-1 and TRBJ1-1, with a possible D match to TRBD1 (6 bases). The germline CDR1 and CDR2 sequences are SGHRS and YFSETQ. The CDR3 runs 13 residues. Deletions cut 4 bases from V and 1 base from J, with 8 bases between. The CDR3 DNA reads as TGCGCCAGCAGCAGCAGGGGGAACACTGAAGCTTTCTTT. Amino acid sequence: CASSSRGNTEAFF.

J is TRBJ1-5 and V is TRBV30; D is uncertain. Trimming stripped 8 bases from V and 5 bases from J, with 19 bases between. This CDR3 region has 14 residues. Looked up from germline, CDR1 is GTSNPN and CDR2 is SVGIG (reference sequence). The CDR3 DNA sequence: TGTGCCCACGAGGAGAGTGAGACTCATCAGCCCCAGCATTTT. Translated, it gives CAHEESETHQPQHF. The variable domain in full, completed from reference TRBV30 and TRBJ1-5, reads SQTIHQWPATLVQPVGSPLSLECTVEGTSNPNLYWYRQAAGRGLQLLFYSVGIGQISSEVPQNLSASRPQDRQFILSSKKLLLSDSGFYLCAHEESETHQPQHFGDGTRLSIL.

J is TRBJ1-4 and V is TRBV19; maybe TRBD1 (6 bases). CDR1 LNHDA and CDR2 SQIVND come from the germline V gene (reference sequence). V was trimmed by 5 bases and J by 7 bases, leaving 14 bases between them. This CDR3 is 14 amino acids long. The CDR3 loop reads CASSGTGTREKLFF. CDR3 DNA sequence: TGTGCCAGTAGTGGGACCGGGACACGTGAAAAACTGTTTTTT.

CDR3 in amino acids: CASSFPRTGRDTQYF. The CDR3 DNA is TGCGCCAGCAGCTTCCCGCGGACAGGGAGAGATACGCAGTATTTT. J is TRBJ2-3 and V is TRBV5-1; 8 bases map to TRBD1. J gave up 5 bases and V 2 bases, and 7 bases lay outside the gene matches. The CDR3 sequence is 15 residues long. Per germline, CDR1 SGHRS and CDR2 YFSETQ.

The chain links TRBV19 to TRBJ1-5; no firm D call. Germline values: CDR1 LNHDA, CDR2 SQIVND (reference sequence). The CDR3 loop spans 15 amino acids. V gave up 3 bases and J gave up 6 bases, with 15 bases separating them. The chain's CDR3 is CASSISGIAGQPQHF. CDR3 DNA: TGTGCCAGTAGTATTTCCGGCATCGCAGGTCAGCCCCAGCATTTT.

The rearrangement links TRBV6-5 to TRBJ2-3; 10 bases are a match to TRBD1. Germline assignment: CDR1 MNHEY and CDR2 SVGAGI. The trim removed 6 bases at V and 9 bases at J, leaving 9 bases unmatched. The CDR3 runs to 14 residues. The CDR3 reads CASRDRGGPGTQYF. As DNA, the CDR3 is TGTGCCAGCAGGGACAGGGGGGGCCCGGGGACGCAGTATTTT.

The chain has TRBV5-4 and TRBJ1-4; weak D call: TRBD1 (5 bases). V gave up 4 bases and J gave up 4 bases, with 11 bases separating them. The V gene's germline CDR1 is SGHNT and CDR2 YYREEE (reference sequence). The CDR3 totals 14 residues. The CDR3 reads CASSAGRRNEKLFF. Written as DNA, the CDR3 is TGTGCCAGCAGCGCGGGACGGCGTAATGAAAAACTGTTTTTT.

This chain's CDR3 is CASSSKPAGAYEQYF. The CDR3 DNA is TGTGCCAGTAGTTCAAAGCCCGCGGGAGCCTACGAGCAGTACTTC. J is TRBJ2-7 and V is TRBV19; the match to TRBD2 covers 7 bases. The germline V gene has CDR1 LNHDA and CDR2 SQIVND (reference sequence). CDR3 length: 15 residues. V trimming: 5 bases; J trimming: 2 bases; junction bases outside the gene matches: 9.

The rearrangement uses TRBV28 and TRBJ2-7, with D perhaps TRBD2 (6 bases). The V end was cut by 6 bases, the J end by 0 bases, with 12 bases between. Germline CDR1 and CDR2: MDHEN and SYDVKM. This CDR3 has 14 amino acids. The CDR3: CASRRRGTSYEQYF. Here the CDR3 DNA reads TGTGCCAGCAGAAGGCGGGGAACCTCCTACGAGCAGTACTTC.

V and J are TRBV11-2 and TRBJ2-7; 15 nucleotides line up with TRBD2. V gave up 3 bases and J gave up 0 bases; unmatched junction bases: 6. This CDR3 has 18 amino acids. Germline V lookup: CDR1 SGHAT, CDR2 FQNNGV. CDR3 amino acids: CASSLPGTSGRPSYEQYF. CDR3 nucleotide sequence: TGTGCCAGCAGCTTGCCCGGGACTAGCGGGAGGCCCTCCTACGAGCAGTACTTC. The entire variable domain, with the rest obtained from reference TRBV11-2 and TRBJ2-7, is as follows: EAGVAQSPRYKIIEKRQSVAFWCNPISGHATLYWYQQILGQGPKLLIQFQNNGVVDDSQLPKDRFSAERLKGVDSTLKIQPAKLEDSAVYLCASSLPGTSGRPSYEQYFGPGTRLTVT.

The DNA for the CDR3 is TGTGCCAGCGGACTAGCGGGGGATTGGAGCATTCAGTACTTC. Encoded protein: CASGLAGDWSIQYF. The V gene is TRBV28, the J gene TRBJ2-4, with TRBD2 matching 13 bases. CDR3 size: 14 residues. With 8 bases clipped from V and 9 bases from J, the junction kept 7 bases outside the gene matches. From germline, CDR1 is MDHEN and CDR2 SYDVKM.

The chain combines TRBV6-5 with TRBJ1-1; a weak D match, TRBD1 (6 bases). The CDR3 runs 13 residues. Germline lookup yields CDR1 MNHEY and CDR2 SVGAGI. V dropped 2 bases and J dropped 6 bases, with 10 bases sitting between them. The CDR3: CASSYGQGSEAFF. The CDR3 DNA reads as TGTGCCAGCAGTTACGGGCAGGGGTCTGAAGCTTTCTTT.

The V call is TRBV30, the J call TRBJ1-3; perhaps TRBD1 as D (5 bases). Looked up from germline, CDR1 is GTSNPN and CDR2 is SVGIG (reference sequence). This CDR3 spans 15 amino acids. Trimming took 3 bases from V and 0 from J, leaving 12 bases between them. In DNA form, the CDR3 reads TGTGCCTGGAGCTCCTGGGGGGGCTCTGGAAACACCATATATTTT. It encodes CAWSSWGGSGNTIYF. Filled out from reference TRBV30 and TRBJ1-3, the complete variable domain reads SQTIHQWPATLVQPVGSPLSLECTVEGTSNPNLYWYRQAAGRGLQLLFYSVGIGQISSEVPQNLSASRPQDRQFILSSKKLLLSDSGFYLCAWSSWGGSGNTIYFGEGSWLTVV.

The chain joins TRBV19 to TRBJ2-3; D ambiguous. Trimming removed 3 bases from V and 5 bases from J, with 9 bases in between. Germline V gene data show CDR1 as LNHDA and CDR2 as SQIVND (reference sequence). The CDR3 contains 13 residues. In nucleotides, the CDR3 is TGTGCCAGTAGTATCAGTCCTGGAGATACGCAGTATTTT. It encodes CASSISPGDTQYF.

The chain recombines TRBV5-1 with TRBJ2-3, with D perhaps TRBD2 (6 bases). Trimming removed 5 bases from V and 1 base from J, with 8 bases in between. The germline V gene has CDR1 SGHRS and CDR2 YFSETQ. The CDR3 totals 13 residues. As DNA, the CDR3 is TGCGCCAGCAGGGCTAGCGGCACAGATACGCAGTATTTT. Amino acid sequence: CASRASGTDTQYF.

The chain has TRBV7-8 and TRBJ1-2; TRBD1 is a possible D gene (6 bases). Trimming shortened V by 8 bases and J by 4 bases, and 11 bases separated the two germline ends. CDR3 length: 12 amino acids. CDR1 and CDR2 (germline): SGHVS, FQNEAQ. CDR3 nucleotides: TGTGCCAGCGCACAGGGTACCTATGGCTACACCTTC. Its translation: CASAQGTYGYTF. The full variable domain, its missing parts supplied by reference TRBV7-8 and TRBJ1-2, is GAGVSQSPRYKVAKRGQDVALRCDPISGHVSLFWYQQALGQGPEFLTYFQNEAQLDKSGLPSDRFFAERPEGSVSTLKIQRTQQEDSAVYLCASAQGTYGYTFGSGTRLTVV.

This chain joins TRBV28 and TRBJ1-2; D might be TRBD1 (6 bases). This CDR3 is built from 14 residues. Trimming left V 5 bases short and J 8 bases short, with 18 bases between. The germline gives CDR1 MDHEN, CDR2 SYDVKM. The CDR3 sequence: CASSPRGGAGGYTF. CDR3 in DNA: TGTGCCAGCAGTCCTCGGGGGGGGGCTGGGGGCTACACCTTC.

The rearrangement joins TRBV10-3 to TRBJ2-1, with 10 nucleotides matching TRBD2. The CDR3 runs to 13 residues. Trimming took 6 bases from V and 7 from J; bases not matched to a gene: 3. Germline V gene sequence: CDR1 ENHRY, CDR2 SYGVKD. CDR3 loop: CAIRGTSENEQFF. CDR3 DNA: TGTGCCATCAGAGGGACTAGCGAGAATGAGCAGTTCTTC.

This clone appeared a single time. The V call is TRBV27, the J call TRBJ2-5, with TRBD2 matching over 8 bases. The germline V gene has CDR1 MNHEY and CDR2 SMNVEV (reference sequence). CDR3 length equals 14 residues. J gave up 5 bases and V 5 bases, and 7 bases lay outside the gene matches. Here the CDR3 reads CASSPGRARETQYF. CDR3 DNA sequence: TGTGCCAGCAGTCCCGGGAGGGCCCGTGAGACCCAGTACTTC.